This TCR beta chain was sequenced during a study of T cell repertoires in cytomegalovirus infection. Study-level information: The public TCR beta signatures pointed to both CMV infection and matching HLA type. Study results and limitations: CMV carriers having the relevant HLA were flagged by cumulative public TCR beta family frequency. HLA-C-restricted CMV-specific TCR beta clonotypes prevailed in the ex vivo response.

TCRdb reprocessed the reads via MiXCR and lists one record per CDR3 protein. This sample has roughly 630,000 distinct CDR3 sequences, with more than 20% found just once. This clonotype has just a few counts. Its antigen is as yet unknown. This TCR was sampled from a human donor in good health (CMV status not recorded). Some clones in this sample may be carry-over from other donors' samples. The material sequenced was CD8+ T cells from PBMCs.

The CDR3 loop reads CASSLVVTSGLYNEQFF. The CDR3 coding sequence is TGTGCCAGCAGCTTAGTGGTAACTAGCGGACTCTACAATGAGCAGTTCTTC. This chain links TRBV7-9 with TRBJ2-1; 8 bases map to TRBD2. The V gene end was trimmed by 1 base and the J gene end by 3 bases; junction bases not matched to a gene: 8. Germline V gene sequence: CDR1 SEHNR, CDR2 FQNEAQ (reference sequence). The length of the CDR3 is 17 residues.